The T cell receptor beta chain described here comes from a study of shared clonotypes between healthy human individuals. The study, taken as a whole, reports: Larger estimated richness was generally recorded for naive subsets relative to memory subsets.

Generated by immunoSEQ multiplex PCR, the TCRdb table keeps only in-frame clones and is missing some. In the table there are 2 million to 3 million clones, 93% of which are singletons. The length of the CDR3 is 14 residues. Per the germline V gene, CDR1 is MNHEY and CDR2 is SVGAGI. V was pared by 6 bases and J by 6 bases, with 15 bases between. The count of this clone is one. Its antigen is not known. The sequence came from a man between 18 and 35 years old in good health. Some clones in this sample may be carry-over from other donors' samples. The source material was naive CD4+ T cells from PBMCs. The subset: CD45RA+ positively selected. The chain uses TRBV6-5 and TRBJ1-5; the D is unclear. CDR3 DNA sequence: TGTGCCAGCAGCTACAGAGGGCAACGTCAGCCCCAGCATTTT. Its protein is CASSYRGQRQPQHF.